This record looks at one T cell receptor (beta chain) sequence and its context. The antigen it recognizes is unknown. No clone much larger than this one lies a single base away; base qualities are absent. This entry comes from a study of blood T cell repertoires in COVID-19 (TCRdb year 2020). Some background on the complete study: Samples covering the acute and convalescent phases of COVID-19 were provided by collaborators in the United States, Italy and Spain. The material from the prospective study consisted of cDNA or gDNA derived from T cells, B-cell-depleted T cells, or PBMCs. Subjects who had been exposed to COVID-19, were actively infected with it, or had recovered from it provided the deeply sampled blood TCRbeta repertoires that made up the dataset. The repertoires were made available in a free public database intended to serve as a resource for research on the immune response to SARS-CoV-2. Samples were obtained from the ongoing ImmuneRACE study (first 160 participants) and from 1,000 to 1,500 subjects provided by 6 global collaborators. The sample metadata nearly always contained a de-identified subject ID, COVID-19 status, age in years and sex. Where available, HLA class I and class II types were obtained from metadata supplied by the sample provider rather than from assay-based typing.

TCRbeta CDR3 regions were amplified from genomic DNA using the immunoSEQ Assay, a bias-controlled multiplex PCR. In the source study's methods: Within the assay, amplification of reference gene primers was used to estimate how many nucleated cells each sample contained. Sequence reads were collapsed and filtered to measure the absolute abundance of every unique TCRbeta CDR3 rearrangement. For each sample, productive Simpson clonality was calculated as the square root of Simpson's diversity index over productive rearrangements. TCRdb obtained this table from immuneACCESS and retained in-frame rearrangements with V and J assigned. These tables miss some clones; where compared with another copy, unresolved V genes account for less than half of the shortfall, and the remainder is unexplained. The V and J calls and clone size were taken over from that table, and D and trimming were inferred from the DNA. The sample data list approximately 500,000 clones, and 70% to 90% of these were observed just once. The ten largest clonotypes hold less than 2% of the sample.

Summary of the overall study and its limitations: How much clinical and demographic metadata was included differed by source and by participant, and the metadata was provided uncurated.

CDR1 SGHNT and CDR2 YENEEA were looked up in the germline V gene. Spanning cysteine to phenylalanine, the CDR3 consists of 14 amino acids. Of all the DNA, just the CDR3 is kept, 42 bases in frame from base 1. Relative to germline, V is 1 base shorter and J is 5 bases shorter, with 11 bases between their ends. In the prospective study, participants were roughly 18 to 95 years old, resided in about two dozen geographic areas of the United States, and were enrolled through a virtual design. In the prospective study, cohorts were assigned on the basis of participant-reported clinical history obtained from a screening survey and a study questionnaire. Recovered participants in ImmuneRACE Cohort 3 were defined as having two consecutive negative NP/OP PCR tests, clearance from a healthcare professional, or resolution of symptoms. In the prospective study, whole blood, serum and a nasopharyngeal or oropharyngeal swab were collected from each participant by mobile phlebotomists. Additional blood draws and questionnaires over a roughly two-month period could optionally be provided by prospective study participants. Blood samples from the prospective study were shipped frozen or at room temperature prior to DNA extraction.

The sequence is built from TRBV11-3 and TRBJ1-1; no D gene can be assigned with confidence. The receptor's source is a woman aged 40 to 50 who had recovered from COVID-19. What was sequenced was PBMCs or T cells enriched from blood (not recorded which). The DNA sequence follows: TGTGCCAGCAGCTTAGGGATTAGCGGTACTGAAGCTTTCTTT. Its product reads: CASSLGISGTEAFF. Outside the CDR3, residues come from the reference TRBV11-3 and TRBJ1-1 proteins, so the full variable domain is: EAGVVQSPRYKIIEKKQPVAFWCNPISGHNTLYWYLQNLGQGPELLIRYENEEAVDDSQLPKDRFSAERLKGVDSTLKIQPAELGDSAVYLCASSLGISGTEAFFGQGTRLTVV.